The 15 T cell receptor beta chains reported below all come from one sample, sequenced in a study of CD8 T cells in ankylosing spondylitis. TCRdb ran MiXCR on the 5' RACE reads and lists one entry per CDR3 protein. The sample lists over 75,000 distinct CDR3 sequences, 7.5% to 9% occurring once. Sequencing was carried out using blood, either unsorted or a sorted T cell fraction (not recorded which). The receptors here all came from a male donor with ankylosing spondylitis or in good health (not recorded which).

This clonotype occurred many times. The rearrangement uses TRBV6-5 and TRBJ1-1; D not certain. Germline V CDR1 and CDR2: MNHEY, SVGAGI. The V end was cut by 2 bases, the J end by 1 base, with 8 bases between. The CDR3 loop spans 14 amino acids. The CDR3, as DNA: TGTGCCAGCAGTTACGGAATAGGGAACACTGAAGCTTTCTTT. Protein sequence: CASSYGIGNTEAFF.

This clonotype has just a few counts. The chain uses TRBV5-1 and TRBJ2-1; a weak D match, TRBD1 (5 bases). Germline CDR1 SGHRS, CDR2 YFSETQ. Trimming took 0 bases from V and 2 from J, leaving 12 bases between them. The CDR3 consists of 16 residues. The CDR3 protein is CASSLVTGYTYNEQFF. CDR3 sequence (DNA): TGCGCCAGCAGCTTGGTTACAGGTTACACCTACAATGAGCAGTTCTTC. Combining the CDR3 with reference TRBV5-1 and TRBJ2-1 gives the whole variable domain KAGVTQTPRYLIKTRGQQVTLSCSPISGHRSVSWYQQTPGQGLQFLFEYFSETQRNKGNFPGRFSGRQFSNSRSEMNVSTLELGDSALYLCASSLVTGYTYNEQFFGPGTRLTVL.

This clonotype was seen ten or more times. This sequence joins TRBV5-1 and TRBJ2-1; 7 bases agree with TRBD2. The V segment lost 0 bases and the J segment 3 bases; nucleotides outside the gene matches: 6. CDR3 size: 16 residues. Germline assignment: CDR1 SGHRS and CDR2 YFSETQ. Here the CDR3 DNA reads TGCGCCAGCAGCTTGGTTGTCGGGGGGAACTACAATGAGCAGTTCTTC. Its translation: CASSLVVGGNYNEQFF.

This clonotype has ten or more counts. V and J are TRBV29-1 and TRBJ2-7; TRBD2 agrees at 7 bases. V lost 8 bases to trimming and J lost 0 bases; unmatched junction nucleotides: 7. Per germline, CDR1 SQVTM and CDR2 ANQGSEA. The CDR3 sequence is 13 residues long. Here the CDR3 DNA reads TGCAGCATCCGGACTAGGGGCTCCTACGAGCAGTACTTC. As protein: CSIRTRGSYEQYF.

This clonotype showed up many times. The genes are TRBV7-9 and TRBJ2-7; D gene uncertain. Trimming took 3 bases from V and 4 from J, leaving 10 bases between them. The CDR3 runs to 13 residues. The germline V gene has CDR1 SEHNR and CDR2 FQNEAQ (reference sequence). CDR3 residues: CASSLRSGYEQYF. CDR3 nucleotide sequence: TGTGCCAGCAGCTTGAGGAGTGGGTACGAGCAGTACTTC.

This clonotype came up many times. This chain links TRBV28 with TRBJ1-5; D unresolved. The CDR3 loop spans 14 amino acids. In germline, CDR1 is MDHEN, CDR2 SYDVKM. Trimming stripped 6 bases from V and 3 bases from J, with 12 bases between. The CDR3 DNA sequence: TGTGCCAGCAGAGTAAGGGTATCCAATCAGCCCCAGCATTTT. It encodes CASRVRVSNQPQHF. The full variable domain, in which reference TRBV28 and TRBJ1-5 provide the parts outside the CDR3, is DVKVTQSSRYLVKRTGEKVFLECVQDMDHENMFWYRQDPGLGLRLIYFSYDVKMKEKGDIPEGYSVSREKKERFSLILESASTNQTSMYLCASRVRVSNQPQHFGDGTRLSIL.

The V call is TRBV19, the J call TRBJ1-5; D is possibly TRBD1 (5 bases). Trimming stripped 3 bases from V and 5 bases from J, with 8 bases between. This CDR3 has 13 amino acids. CDR1 and CDR2 from the germline V gene are LNHDA and SQIVND (reference sequence). CDR3 sequence (DNA): TGTGCCAGTAGTATTGGGACCTATCAGCCCCAGCATTTT. Protein: CASSIGTYQPQHF.

This clonotype has a count of ten or more. The chain uses TRBV4-2 and TRBJ2-3; 11 bases map to TRBD2. CDR3 length equals 17 residues. Losses at the gene ends were 2 bases for V and 1 base for J; bases not matched to a gene: 5. CDR1 and CDR2 from the germline V gene are LGHNA and YNFKEQ. CDR3 amino acids: CASSQRTSGFGTDTQYF. Written as DNA, the CDR3 is TGTGCCAGCAGCCAACGGACTAGCGGGTTTGGCACAGATACGCAGTATTTT.

This clonotype has a count of ten or more. This sequence joins TRBV12-3 or TRBV12-4 and TRBJ2-1; D gene unclear. Trimming took off 8 bases at V and 0 bases at J, with 8 bases between the two ends. The CDR3 length is 13 residues. Here the CDR3 reads CASGPSSYNEQFF. For the CDR3, the DNA is TGTGCCAGCGGGCCCAGCTCCTACAATGAGCAGTTCTTC.

This clonotype was detected many times. The chain is built from TRBV6-5 and TRBJ2-3; D is ambiguous. The V and J ends lost 0 bases and 0 bases respectively, with 19 bases between them. CDR1 and CDR2 from the germline V gene are MNHEY and SVGAGI. This CDR3 spans 19 amino acids. CDR3 sequence reads: CASSYSGPFHSASTDTQYF. The DNA of the CDR3 is TGTGCCAGCAGTTACTCCGGGCCTTTTCATTCCGCTAGCACAGATACGCAGTATTTT.

The rearrangement joins TRBV19 to TRBJ2-1; either TRBD1 or TRBD2 may supply D (6 bases each). Germline CDR1 is LNHDA and CDR2 is SQIVND (reference sequence). The CDR3 contains 15 residues. V was trimmed by 4 bases and J by 8 bases, leaving 18 bases between them. This CDR3 reads CASSTVRDTGDEQFF. The CDR3 coding sequence is TGTGCCAGTAGTACTGTTAGGGACACGGGGGATGAGCAGTTCTTC.

This clonotype was observed many times. J is TRBJ2-7 and V is TRBV6-1, with 7 bases identical to TRBD2. The CDR3 extends over 14 amino acids. CDR1 and CDR2 from the germline V gene are MNHNS and SASEGT. With 6 bases clipped from V and 0 bases from J, the junction kept 5 bases outside the gene matches. The DNA for the CDR3 is TGTGCCAGCAGCCTAGCGGTTAGCTCCTACGAGCAGTACTTC. Translated: CASSLAVSSYEQYF.

This clonotype was seen many times. The chain recombines TRBV9 with TRBJ1-1; D may be TRBD1 (6 bases). The CDR3 is made up of 14 amino acids. The ends were cut back, 4 bases at V and 11 bases at J, with 21 bases in the middle. Looked up from germline, CDR1 is SGDLS and CDR2 is YYNGEE. Written as DNA, the CDR3 is TGTGCCAGCAGCCGGTCATCGACAGGTGGTGGGGCTTTCTTT. This encodes CASSRSSTGGGAFF.

In this sample, this clonotype turned up a few times. CDR3 nucleotides: TGCAGTGCTAGATTGCCTGGGCAAGAGACCCAGTACTTC. Amino acids: CSARLPGQETQYF. The chain links TRBV20-1 to TRBJ2-5, with D uncertain. CDR1 is DFQATT and CDR2 is SNEGSKA in the germline V gene (reference sequence). This CDR3 contains 13 residues. The V gene lost 2 bases and the J gene lost 2 bases, with 9 bases spanning the gap.

Comment on this clonotype: Given a much more abundant clone one base away, this may be a read error. V usage is TRBV13 and J usage is TRBJ1-5, with D maybe TRBD1 (5 bases). Germline values: CDR1 PRHDT, CDR2 FYEKMQ (reference sequence). The CDR3 runs to 15 residues. CDR3 residues: CGSSRSDISNQPQHF. In nucleotides, the CDR3 is TGTGGCAGCAGCCGCTCGGACATTAGCAATCAGCCCCAGCATTTT.